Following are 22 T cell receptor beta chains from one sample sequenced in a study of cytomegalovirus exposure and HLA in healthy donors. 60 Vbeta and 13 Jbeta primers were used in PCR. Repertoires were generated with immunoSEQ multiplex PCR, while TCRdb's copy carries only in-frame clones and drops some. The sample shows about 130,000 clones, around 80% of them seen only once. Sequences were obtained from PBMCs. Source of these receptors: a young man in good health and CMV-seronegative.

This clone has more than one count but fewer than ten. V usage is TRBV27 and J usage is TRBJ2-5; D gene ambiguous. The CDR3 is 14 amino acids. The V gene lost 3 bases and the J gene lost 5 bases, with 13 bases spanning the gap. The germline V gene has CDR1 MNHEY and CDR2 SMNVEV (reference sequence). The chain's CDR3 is CASSLTYSHETQYF. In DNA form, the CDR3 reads TGTGCCAGCAGTTTGACGTACAGTCATGAGACCCAGTACTTC.

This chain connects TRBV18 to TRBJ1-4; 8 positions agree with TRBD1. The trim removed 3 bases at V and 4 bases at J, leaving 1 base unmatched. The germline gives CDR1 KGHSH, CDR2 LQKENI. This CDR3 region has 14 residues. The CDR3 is CASSPTGDNEKLFF. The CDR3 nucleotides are TGTGCCAGCTCACCGACAGGGGATAATGAAAAACTGTTTTTT. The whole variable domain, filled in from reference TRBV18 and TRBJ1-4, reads NAGVMQNPRHLVRRRGQEARLRCSPMKGHSHVYWYRQLPEEGLKFMVYLQKENIIDESGMPKERFSAEFPKEGPSILRIQQVVRGDSAAYFCASSPTGDNEKLFFGSGTQLSVL.

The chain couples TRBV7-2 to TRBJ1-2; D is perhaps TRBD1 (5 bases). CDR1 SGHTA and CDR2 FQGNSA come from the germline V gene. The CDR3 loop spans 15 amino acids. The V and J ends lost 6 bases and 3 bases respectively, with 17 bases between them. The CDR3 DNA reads TGTGCCAGCAGGATCGGCTCGCTAGGGGACTATGGCTACACCTTC. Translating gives CASRIGSLGDYGYTF. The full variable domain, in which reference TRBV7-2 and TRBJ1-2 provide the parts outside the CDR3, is GAGVSQSPSNKVTEKGKDVELRCDPISGHTALYWYRQSLGQGLEFLIYFQGNSAPDKSGLPSDRFSAERTGGSVSTLTIQRTQQEDSAVYLCASRIGSLGDYGYTFGSGTRLTVV.

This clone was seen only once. The CDR3 DNA reads TGTGCCAGTAGTATTTCAGCAGGGCCAAACTATGGCTACACCTTC. This gives the protein CASSISAGPNYGYTF. The chain recombines TRBV19 with TRBJ1-2; a weak D match, TRBD1 (5 bases). Germline V gives CDR1 LNHDA, CDR2 SQIVND (reference sequence). V lost 3 bases to trimming and J lost 2 bases, with 13 bases between them. The CDR3 is made up of 15 amino acids.

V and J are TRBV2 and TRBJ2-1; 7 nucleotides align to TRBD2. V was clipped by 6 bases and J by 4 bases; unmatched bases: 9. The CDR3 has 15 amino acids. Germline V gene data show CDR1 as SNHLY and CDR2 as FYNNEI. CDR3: CASSRLAINYNEQFF. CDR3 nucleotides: TGTGCCAGCAGCAGACTAGCCATAAATTACAATGAGCAGTTCTTC. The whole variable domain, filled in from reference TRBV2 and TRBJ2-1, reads EPEVTQTPSHQVTQMGQEVILRCVPISNHLYFYWYRQILGQKVEFLVSFYNNEISEKSEIFDDQFSVERPDGSNFTLKIRSTKLEDSAMYFCASSRLAINYNEQFFGPGTRLTVL.

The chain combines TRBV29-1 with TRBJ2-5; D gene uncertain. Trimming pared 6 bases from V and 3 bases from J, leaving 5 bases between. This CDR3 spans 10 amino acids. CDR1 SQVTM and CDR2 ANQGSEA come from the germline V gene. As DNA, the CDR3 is TGCAGCGTAAGAGAAGAGACCCAGTACTTC. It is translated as CSVREETQYF.

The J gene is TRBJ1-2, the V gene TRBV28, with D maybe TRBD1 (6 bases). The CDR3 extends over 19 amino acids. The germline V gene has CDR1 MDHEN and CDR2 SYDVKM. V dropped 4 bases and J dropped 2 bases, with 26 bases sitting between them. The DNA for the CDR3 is TGTGCCAGCAGTTCAAAAAAACACAGGGAAATGACTCTCAACTATGGCTACACCTTC. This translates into CASSSKKHREMTLNYGYTF.

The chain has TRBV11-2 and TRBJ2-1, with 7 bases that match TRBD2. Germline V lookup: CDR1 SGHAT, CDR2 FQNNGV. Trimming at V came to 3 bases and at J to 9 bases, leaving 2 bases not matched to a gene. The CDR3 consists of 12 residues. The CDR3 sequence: CASSLGGVEQFF. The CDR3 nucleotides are TGTGCCAGCAGCTTGGGAGGGGTTGAGCAGTTCTTC.

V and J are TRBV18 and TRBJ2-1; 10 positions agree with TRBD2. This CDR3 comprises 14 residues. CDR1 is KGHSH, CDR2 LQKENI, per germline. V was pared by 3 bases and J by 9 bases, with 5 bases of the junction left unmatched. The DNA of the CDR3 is TGTGCCAGCTCACCGCTAGCGGGAGCTCTTGAGCAGTTCTTC. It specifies CASSPLAGALEQFF. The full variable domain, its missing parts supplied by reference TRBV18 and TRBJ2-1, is NAGVMQNPRHLVRRRGQEARLRCSPMKGHSHVYWYRQLPEEGLKFMVYLQKENIIDESGMPKERFSAEFPKEGPSILRIQQVVRGDSAAYFCASSPLAGALEQFFGPGTRLTVL.

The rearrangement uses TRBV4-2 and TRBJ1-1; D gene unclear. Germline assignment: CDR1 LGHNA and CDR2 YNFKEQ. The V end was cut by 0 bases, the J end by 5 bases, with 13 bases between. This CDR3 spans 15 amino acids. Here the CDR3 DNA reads TGTGCCAGCAGCCAAGATTCGGCAGTCGGGACTGAAGCTTTCTTT. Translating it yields CASSQDSAVGTEAFF.

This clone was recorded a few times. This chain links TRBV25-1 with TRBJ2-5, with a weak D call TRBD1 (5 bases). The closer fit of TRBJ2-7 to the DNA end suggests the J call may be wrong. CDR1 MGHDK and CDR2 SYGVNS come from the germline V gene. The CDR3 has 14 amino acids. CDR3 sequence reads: CASSEYSQASEQYF. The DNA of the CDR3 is TGTGCCAGCAGTGAATATTCACAGGCGAGCGAGCAGTACTTC.

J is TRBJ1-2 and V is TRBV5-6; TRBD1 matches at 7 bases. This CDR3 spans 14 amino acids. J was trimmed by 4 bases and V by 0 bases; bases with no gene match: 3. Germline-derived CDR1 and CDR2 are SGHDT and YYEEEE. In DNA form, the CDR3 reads TGTGCCAGCAGCTTGGTAGGGGACAGCTATGGCTACACCTTC. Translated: CASSLVGDSYGYTF.

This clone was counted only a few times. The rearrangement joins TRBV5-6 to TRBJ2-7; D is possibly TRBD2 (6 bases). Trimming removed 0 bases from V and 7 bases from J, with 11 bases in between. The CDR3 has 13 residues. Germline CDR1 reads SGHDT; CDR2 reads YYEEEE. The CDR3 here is CASSLVVAGEQYF. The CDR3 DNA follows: TGTGCCAGCAGCTTGGTAGTTGCGGGGGAGCAGTACTTC.

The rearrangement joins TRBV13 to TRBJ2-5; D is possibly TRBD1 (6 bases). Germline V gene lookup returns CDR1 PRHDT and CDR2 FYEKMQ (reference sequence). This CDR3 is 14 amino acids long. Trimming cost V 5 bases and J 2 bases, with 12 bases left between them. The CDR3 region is CASSGGQGQETQYF. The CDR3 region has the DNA TGTGCCAGCAGCGGGGGCCAGGGGCAAGAGACCCAGTACTTC. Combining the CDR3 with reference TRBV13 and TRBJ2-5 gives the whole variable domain AAGVIQSPRHLIKEKRETATLKCYPIPRHDTVYWYQQGPGQDPQFLISFYEKMQSDKGSIPDRFSAQQFSDYHSELNMSSLELGDSALYFCASSGGQGQETQYFGPGTRLLVL.

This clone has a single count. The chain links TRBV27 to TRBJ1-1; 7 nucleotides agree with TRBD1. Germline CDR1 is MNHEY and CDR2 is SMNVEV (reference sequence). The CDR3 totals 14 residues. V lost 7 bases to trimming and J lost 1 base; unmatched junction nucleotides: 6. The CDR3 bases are TGTGCCAGCAAGATTGACAGGGCGAACACTGAAGCTTTCTTT. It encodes CASKIDRANTEAFF.

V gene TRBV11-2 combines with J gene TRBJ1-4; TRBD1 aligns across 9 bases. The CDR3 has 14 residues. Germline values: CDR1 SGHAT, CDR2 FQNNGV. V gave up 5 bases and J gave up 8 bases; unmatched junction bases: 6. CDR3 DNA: TGTGCCAGCAGCACTCAGACAGGGGGGGAAAAACTGTTTTTT. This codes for CASSTQTGGEKLFF.

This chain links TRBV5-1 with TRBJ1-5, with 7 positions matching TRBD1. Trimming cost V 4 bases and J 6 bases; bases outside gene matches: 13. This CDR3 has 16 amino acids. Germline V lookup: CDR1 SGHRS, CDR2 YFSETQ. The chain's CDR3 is CASSANPTGSGQPQHF. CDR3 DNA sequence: TGCGCCAGCAGCGCCAACCCGACAGGGTCCGGTCAGCCCCAGCATTTT.

CDR3 protein: CAWIPAGFRAYEQYF. The CDR3 coding sequence is TGTGCCTGGATACCAGCGGGATTCCGGGCCTACGAGCAGTACTTC. The chain uses TRBV30 and TRBJ2-7; 7 positions match TRBD2. J lost 2 bases, V lost 4 bases, and 11 bases had no gene match. CDR3 size: 15 residues. Germline assignment: CDR1 GTSNPN and CDR2 SVGIG (reference sequence).

The CDR3 nucleotides read TGTGCCATCAGCAATGTCGGACTAGCGGGAGTCACAGATACGCAGTATTTT. Residues: CAISNVGLAGVTDTQYF. J is TRBJ2-3 and V is TRBV10-3, with 13 bases lining up with TRBD2. V was clipped by 6 bases and J by 2 bases; unmatched bases: 8. The CDR3 spans 17 residues. The germline CDR1 and CDR2 sequences are ENHRY and SYGVKD.

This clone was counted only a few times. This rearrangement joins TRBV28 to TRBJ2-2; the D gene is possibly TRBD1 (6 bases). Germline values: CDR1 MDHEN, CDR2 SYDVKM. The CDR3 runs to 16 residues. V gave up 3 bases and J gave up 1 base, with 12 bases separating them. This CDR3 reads CASSFLSGENTGELFF. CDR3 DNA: TGTGCCAGCAGTTTTTTATCAGGGGAGAACACCGGGGAGCTGTTTTTT.

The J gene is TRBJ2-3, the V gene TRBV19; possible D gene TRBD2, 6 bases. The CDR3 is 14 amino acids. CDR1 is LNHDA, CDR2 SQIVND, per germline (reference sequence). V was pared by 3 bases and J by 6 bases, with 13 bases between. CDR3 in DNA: TGTGCCAGTAGTATGTGGCGGGAAGAGGATACGCAGTATTTT. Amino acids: CASSMWREEDTQYF.

CDR3 in DNA: TGTGCCAGCAGTTACCCGACAGGGGATGGCGAGCAGTACTTC. Its protein is CASSYPTGDGEQYF. The rearrangement links TRBV6-5 to TRBJ2-7, with TRBD1 matching 8 bases. Germline-derived CDR1 and CDR2 are MNHEY and SVGAGI. Trimming removed 2 bases from V and 6 bases from J; junction bases left unmatched: 6. The CDR3 extends over 14 amino acids.